Shown below are 11 T cell receptor beta chains from a single sample sequenced in a study of spatial heterogeneity in lung cancer. TCRdb reanalysed the 5' RACE reads using MiXCR and keeps one entry per CDR3 protein. Of 35,000 to 45,000 distinct CDR3 sequences listed, 7% to 7.5% are singletons. The time point: sample taken at primary tumor resection. The source material was PBMCs, sampled at surgery. These receptors were taken from a female donor with early-stage non-small cell lung cancer.

This clonotype was recorded at least ten times. The V and J genes are TRBV28 and TRBJ2-7; 9 bases match TRBD2. The CDR3 contains 15 residues. Germline CDR1 is MDHEN and CDR2 is SYDVKM. Trimming cost V 2 bases and J 3 bases; bases outside gene matches: 5. CDR3 nucleotides: TGTGCCAGCAGTTTAGGAAATAGCGGGAGCTACGAGCAGTACTTC. Encoded protein: CASSLGNSGSYEQYF.

This clonotype has at least ten counts. The V gene is TRBV7-9, the J gene TRBJ1-6; no definite D call. The ends were cut back, 5 bases at V and 9 bases at J, with 17 bases in the middle. Germline V gene data show CDR1 as SEHNR and CDR2 as FQNEAQ (reference sequence). CDR3 length equals 15 residues. CDR3 protein: CASSPEASRGSPLHF. In DNA form, the CDR3 reads TGTGCCAGCAGCCCAGAGGCCTCCCGAGGTTCACCCCTCCACTTT.

This clonotype was detected many times. The chain joins TRBV20-1 to TRBJ2-2; D may be TRBD2 (5 bases). CDR3 size: 15 residues. The V end was cut by 0 bases, the J end by 3 bases, with 11 bases between. Germline V gives CDR1 DFQATT, CDR2 SNEGSKA (reference sequence). The CDR3 DNA reads TGCAGTGCTAGAGAACCCAGCGGCTACACCGGGGAGCTGTTTTTT. Translating it yields CSAREPSGYTGELFF.

The chain joins TRBV7-9 to TRBJ2-1; 7 bases map to TRBD2. The germline V gene encodes CDR1 SEHNR and CDR2 FQNEAQ (reference sequence). The V gene end was trimmed by 3 bases and the J gene end by 10 bases; junction bases not matched to a gene: 9. This CDR3 spans 14 amino acids. Here the CDR3 reads CASSFGLEMGEQFF. CDR3 nucleotides: TGTGCCAGCAGCTTCGGACTAGAAATGGGGGAGCAGTTCTTC.

Details on this clonotype: At one end the junction does not follow the germline gene, possibly because of a read error. The CDR3 region is CASRSELYKQYF. The CDR3 nucleotides read TGTGCCAGCAGATCAGAGCTCTACAAGCAGTACTTC. V and J are TRBV28 and TRBJ2-7; unclear D gene. This CDR3 has 12 residues. Germline CDR1 MDHEN, CDR2 SYDVKM.

This clonotype was counted many times. The chain combines TRBV7-8 with TRBJ2-7; no definite D call. There are 11 residues in the CDR3. Trimming cost V 5 bases and J 0 bases, with 2 bases left between them. CDR1 and CDR2 from the germline V gene are SGHVS and FQNEAQ. CDR3 sequence (DNA): TGTGCCAGCAGCATCTCCTACGAGCAGTACTTC. Encoded protein: CASSISYEQYF.

This clonotype was picked up a small number of times. This chain uses TRBV28 with TRBJ2-2; maybe TRBD2 (7 bases). Per the germline V gene, CDR1 is MDHEN and CDR2 is SYDVKM. V was trimmed by 6 bases and J by 4 bases, leaving 21 bases between them. The CDR3 is 17 residues long. CDR3 sequence: CASRPPGRGIITGELFF. CDR3 nucleotide sequence: TGTGCCAGCAGGCCGCCGGGGAGGGGGATTATCACCGGGGAGCTGTTTTTT.

This clonotype was seen only a few times. The chain carries TRBV5-1 and TRBJ1-3, with D uncertain. V was clipped by 2 bases and J by 4 bases, with 13 bases between them. The CDR3 contains 15 residues. Germline lookup yields CDR1 SGHRS and CDR2 YFSETQ. The CDR3 loop reads CASSLSLGPGNTIYF. The CDR3 DNA follows: TGCGCCAGCAGCTTAAGTCTCGGACCCGGAAACACCATATATTTT.

This clonotype has a handful of counts. The chain recombines TRBV6-2 or TRBV6-3 with TRBJ1-2, with D unclear. The germline V gene encodes CDR1 MNHEY and CDR2 SVGEGT. There are 15 residues in the CDR3. V lost 5 bases and J lost 3, with 16 bases in between. The CDR3 reads CASSPGILRDYGYTF. The CDR3 coding sequence is TGTGCCAGCAGTCCTGGGATATTGCGGGACTATGGCTACACCTTC.

The chain is built from TRBV27 and TRBJ1-1, with D possibly TRBD1 on 5 matching bases. This CDR3 contains 14 residues. The germline V and J ends were trimmed by 5 bases and 4 bases, with 14 bases remaining between them. The V gene's germline CDR1 is MNHEY and CDR2 SMNVEV (reference sequence). The chain's CDR3 is CASSRRDPGTEAFF. The CDR3 DNA follows: TGTGCCAGCAGTCGCAGGGATCCCGGCACTGAAGCTTTCTTT.

This clonotype appeared many times. The V gene is TRBV12-3 or TRBV12-4, the J gene TRBJ2-3; 7 bases fit TRBD2. This CDR3 spans 15 amino acids. The ends lost 2 bases at V and 6 bases at J; junction bases unmatched: 8. The CDR3 DNA sequence: TGTGCCAGCAGTTTACTACGGACTAGATTCGATACGCAGTATTTT. This encodes CASSLLRTRFDTQYF.